A single sample is the source of the 11 T cell receptor beta chains below, sequenced in a study of blood T cell repertoires in COVID-19. The protocol was immunoSEQ multiplex PCR, while the TCRdb copy is restricted to in-frame clones and leaves out a portion. This table has roughly 130,000 clones, 70% to 85% appearing once. The source material was peripheral blood. All receptors come from a woman in her 70s with acute or convalescent COVID-19.

V is TRBV11-3 and J is TRBJ1-1; tentatively, D is TRBD1 (6 bases). This CDR3 has 14 amino acids. The germline CDR1 and CDR2 sequences are SGHNT and YENEEA. The V end was cut by 5 bases, the J end by 1 base, with 11 bases between. In nucleotides, the CDR3 is TGTGCCAGCAGCCTACAGGGTTGGAACACTGAAGCTTTCTTT. Translation gives CASSLQGWNTEAFF. Based on the CDR3 plus reference TRBV11-3 and TRBJ1-1, the full variable domain is EAGVVQSPRYKIIEKKQPVAFWCNPISGHNTLYWYLQNLGQGPELLIRYENEEAVDDSQLPKDRFSAERLKGVDSTLKIQPAELGDSAVYLCASSLQGWNTEAFFGQGTRLTVV.

V gene TRBV11-2 combines with J gene TRBJ1-6; D is undetermined. The CDR3 contains 15 residues. V was cut by 0 bases and J by 6 bases, with 9 bases left in between. Germline V gene data show CDR1 as SGHAT and CDR2 as FQNNGV. Here the CDR3 DNA reads TGTGCCAGCAGCTTAGACACATCCAGTAATTCACCCCTCCACTTT. It translates to CASSLDTSSNSPLHF.

The gene calls are TRBV5-6 and TRBJ1-5; D remains unclear. The CDR3 consists of 15 residues. Between the trimmed V and J ends, which lost 2 bases and 3 bases, there was a span of 12 bases. Germline assignment: CDR1 SGHDT and CDR2 YYEEEE. CDR3 protein: CASSFSQRLNQPQHF. The DNA for the CDR3 is TGTGCCAGCAGCTTCTCACAGCGGCTCAATCAGCCCCAGCATTTT.

The rearrangement uses TRBV7-2 and TRBJ2-3; TRBD2 might be the D (5 bases). This CDR3 comprises 14 residues. Germline lookup yields CDR1 SGHTA and CDR2 FQGNSA. With 5 bases removed from V and 6 bases from J, the gap between germline ends came to 15 bases. The CDR3 DNA reads TGTGCCAGCAGCACCGACTGGCAGCGGGATACGCAGTATTTT. This sequence encodes CASSTDWQRDTQYF.

The chain uses TRBV7-9 and TRBJ1-2; D is unclear. The V end lost 3 bases, the J end lost 7 bases, and 9 bases lay between the germline ends. There are 12 residues in the CDR3. Germline V CDR1 and CDR2: SEHNR, FQNEAQ (reference sequence). The CDR3 nucleotides are TGTGCCAGCAGCTTGAGTCCAGGTGGCTACACCTTC. It specifies CASSLSPGGYTF.

This clone was observed a single time. The rearrangement links TRBV5-8 to TRBJ1-6; no firm D call. Germline CDR1 SGHTS, CDR2 YDEGEE. Trimming cost V 0 bases and J 0 bases, with 7 bases left between them. This CDR3 region has 16 residues. The CDR3 nucleotides read TGTGCCAGCAGCTTGGGCGCGAGCTCCTATAATTCACCCCTCCACTTT. Its protein product is CASSLGASSYNSPLHF.

This chain links TRBV19 with TRBJ1-1; 8 bases match TRBD1. This CDR3 spans 14 amino acids. V lost 3 bases to trimming and J lost 13 bases; unmatched junction nucleotides: 13. Germline loops: CDR1 LNHDA, CDR2 SQIVND (reference sequence). This CDR3 reads CASSIPRTGHQIFF. CDR3 in DNA: TGTGCCAGTAGTATCCCTAGGACAGGGCACCAAATTTTCTTT.

The rearrangement joins TRBV10-3 to TRBJ2-3; 8 bases fit TRBD2. The junction had 9 bases not matched to a gene; V was cut back by 0 bases and J by 4 bases. Germline V lookup: CDR1 ENHRY, CDR2 SYGVKD. The CDR3 loop spans 17 amino acids. CDR3 loop: CAISESPSRGGADTQYF. CDR3 sequence (DNA): TGTGCCATCAGTGAGTCACCCTCACGGGGGGGAGCAGATACGCAGTATTTT.

The chain has TRBV6-4 and TRBJ1-1; no firm D call. The CDR3 runs 12 residues. The V gene's germline CDR1 is MRHNA and CDR2 SNTAGT. The ends were cut back, 7 bases at V and 5 bases at J, with 11 bases in the middle. CDR3 in amino acids: CASIRGFTEAFF. The CDR3 DNA reads as TGTGCCAGCATTCGGGGTTTTACTGAAGCTTTCTTT.

This rearrangement joins TRBV4-1 to TRBJ2-7, with 8 bases lining up with TRBD2. This CDR3 contains 14 residues. CDR1 is MGHRA, CDR2 YSYEKL, per germline. The ends lost 2 bases at V and 6 bases at J; junction bases unmatched: 6. In nucleotides, the CDR3 is TGCGCCAGCAGCCAAAGGGCGGGGGGCGGCGAGCAGTACTTC. It encodes CASSQRAGGGEQYF.

The rearrangement uses TRBV9 and TRBJ1-2; the match to TRBD1 covers 12 bases. This CDR3 contains 15 residues. CDR1 is SGDLS, CDR2 YYNGEE, per germline. V shed 3 bases and J 8 bases; nucleotides not matched to a gene: 8. The CDR3 protein is CASSGGDRGLGGYTF. CDR3 coding DNA: TGTGCCAGCAGCGGTGGGGACAGGGGGCTTGGAGGCTACACCTTC.